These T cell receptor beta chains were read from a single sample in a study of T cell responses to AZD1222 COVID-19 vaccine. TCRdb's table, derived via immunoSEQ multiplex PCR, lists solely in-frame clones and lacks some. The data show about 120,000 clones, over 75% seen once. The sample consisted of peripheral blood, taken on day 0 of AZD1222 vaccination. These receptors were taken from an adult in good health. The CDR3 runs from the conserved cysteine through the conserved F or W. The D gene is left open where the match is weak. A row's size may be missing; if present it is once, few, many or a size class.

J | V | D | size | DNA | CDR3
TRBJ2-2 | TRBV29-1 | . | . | TGCAGCGCCGAAAGTTCCAACACCGGGGAGCTGTTTTTT | CSAESSNTGELFF
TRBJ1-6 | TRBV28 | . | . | TGTGCCAGCAGAGAAAGTGAGTCACCCCTCCACTTT | CASRESESPLHF
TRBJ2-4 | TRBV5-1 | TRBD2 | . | TGCGCCAGCAGCTTGTCAGCCTCCGGGGGGGACATTCAGTACTTC | CASSLSASGGDIQYF
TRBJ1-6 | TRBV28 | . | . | TGTGCCAGCACCCCCCGGGACGGCAATTCACCCCTCCACTTT | CASTPRDGNSPLHF
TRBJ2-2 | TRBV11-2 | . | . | TGTGCCAGCAGCTTCCCTGGGGGGGAGCTGTTTTTT | CASSFPGGELFF
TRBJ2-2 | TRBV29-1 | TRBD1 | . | TGCAGCGCACGGACAGGAGAGAACACCGGGGAGCTGTTTTTT | CSARTGENTGELFF
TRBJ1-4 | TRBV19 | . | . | TGTGCCAGTAGTATAGATGGGGGTGAAAAACTGTTTTTT | CASSIDGGEKLFF
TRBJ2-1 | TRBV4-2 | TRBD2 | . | TGTGCCAGCAGCCAAGGTGTCCCTTGGACTAGCGGGTCCTACAATGAGCAGTTCTTC | CASSQGVPWTSGSYNEQFF
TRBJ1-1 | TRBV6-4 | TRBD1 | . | TGTGCCAGCAGCCTCGACAGGGGCACTGAAGCTTTCTTT | CASSLDRGTEAFF
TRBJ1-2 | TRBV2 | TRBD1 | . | TGTGCCAGAAGGGGACAGAACTATGGCTACACCTTC | CARRGQNYGYTF
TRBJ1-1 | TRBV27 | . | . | TGTGCCAGCAGTTTAAGAGGTTCCTATGAAGCTTTCTTT | CASSLRGSYEAFF
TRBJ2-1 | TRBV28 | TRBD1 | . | TGTGCCAGCAGTTTAGGGACAGGGAGCCGATACTCCTACAATGAGCAGTTCTTC | CASSLGTGSRYSYNEQFF
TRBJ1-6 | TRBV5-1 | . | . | TGCGCCAGCAGCTTGGTATCGGGTGGGAATTCACCCCTCCACTTT | CASSLVSGGNSPLHF
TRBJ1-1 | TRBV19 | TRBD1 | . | TGTGCCAGTAGTTCCAGGGGGACTGAAGCTTTCTTT | CASSSRGTEAFF
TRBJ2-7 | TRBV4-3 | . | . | TGCGCCAGCAGCCAAGATCCCCCTGGGGGGAGAAACGACGAGCAGTACTTC | CASSQDPPGGRNDEQYF
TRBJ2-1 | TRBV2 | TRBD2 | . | TGTGCCAGCAGTCAAAGCGGAGTTAGCGGGAACAATGAGCAGTTCTTC | CASSQSGVSGNNEQFF
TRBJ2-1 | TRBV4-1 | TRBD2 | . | TGCGCCAGCAGCCGTTACCTAGCGGGAGCATCAAGCTCCTACAATGAGCAGTTCTTC | CASSRYLAGASSSYNEQFF
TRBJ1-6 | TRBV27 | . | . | TGTGCCAGCAGTAGAGAAAGAGTGATCTCCTATAATTCACCCCTCCACTTT | CASSRERVISYNSPLHF
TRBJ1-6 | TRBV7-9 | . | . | TGTGCCAGCAGCTTCCCAGGGAATTCACCCCTCCACTTT | CASSFPGNSPLHF
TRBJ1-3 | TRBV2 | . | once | TGTGCCAGCAGCCGACAGGTGCTCTCTGGAAACACCATATATTTT | CASSRQVLSGNTIYF
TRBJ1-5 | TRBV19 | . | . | TGTGCCAGTAGAATTGCTAATCAGCCCCAGCATTTT | CASRIANQPQHF
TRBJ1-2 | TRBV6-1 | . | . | TGTGCCAGCAGTGGGCCAAGGGACGGAATTAACTATGGCTACACCTTC | CASSGPRDGINYGYTF
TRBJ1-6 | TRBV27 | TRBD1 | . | TGTGCCAGCAGTAGCCCGGGACAGGGTAATTCACCCCTCCACTTT | CASSSPGQGNSPLHF